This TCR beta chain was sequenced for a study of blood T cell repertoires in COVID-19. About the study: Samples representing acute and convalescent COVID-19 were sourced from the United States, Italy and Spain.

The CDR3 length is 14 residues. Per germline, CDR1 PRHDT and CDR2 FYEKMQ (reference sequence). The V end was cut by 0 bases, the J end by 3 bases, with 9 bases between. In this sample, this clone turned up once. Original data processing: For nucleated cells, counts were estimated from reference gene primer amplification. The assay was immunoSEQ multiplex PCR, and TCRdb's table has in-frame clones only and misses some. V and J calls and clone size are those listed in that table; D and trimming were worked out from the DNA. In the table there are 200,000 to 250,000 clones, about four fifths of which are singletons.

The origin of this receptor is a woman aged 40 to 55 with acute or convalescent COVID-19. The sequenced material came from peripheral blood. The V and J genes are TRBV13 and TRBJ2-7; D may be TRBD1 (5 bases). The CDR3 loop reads CASSLGQAGYEQYF. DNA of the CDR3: TGTGCCAGCAGCTTAGGACAGGCCGGCTACGAGCAGTACTTC.